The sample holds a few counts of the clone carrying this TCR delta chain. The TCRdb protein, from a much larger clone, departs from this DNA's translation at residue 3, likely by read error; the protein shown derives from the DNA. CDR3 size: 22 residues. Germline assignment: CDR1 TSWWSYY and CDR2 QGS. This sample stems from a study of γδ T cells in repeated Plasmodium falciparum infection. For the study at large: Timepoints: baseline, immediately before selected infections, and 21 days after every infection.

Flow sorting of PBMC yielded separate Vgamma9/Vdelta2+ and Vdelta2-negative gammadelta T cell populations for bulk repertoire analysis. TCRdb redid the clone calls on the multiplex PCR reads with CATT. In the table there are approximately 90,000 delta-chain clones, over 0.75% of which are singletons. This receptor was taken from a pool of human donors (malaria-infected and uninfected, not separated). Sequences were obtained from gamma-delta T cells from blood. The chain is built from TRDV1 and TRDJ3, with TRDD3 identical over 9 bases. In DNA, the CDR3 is TGTGCTCCTGGGGAACTCCCCCCAAAAGGGGATACGCTCTCCTGGGACACCCGACAGATGTTTTTC. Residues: CAPGELPPKGDTLSWDTRQMFF.